The clone carrying this T cell receptor (beta chain) was seen only a few times. The antigen is undetermined. This specimen comes from a study of shared clonotypes between healthy human individuals. Study-wide points: Among non-shared clonotypes, generation probabilities were lower than among those shared by all four donors. Some naive CD4 clonotypes, roughly 4.5%, turned up in common across several donors.

The trim removed 5 bases at V and 0 bases at J, leaving 13 bases unmatched. Germline loops: CDR1 SGHTA, CDR2 FQGTGA. This CDR3 region has 19 residues. Profiling relied on immunoSEQ multiplex PCR, and the TCRdb table lists in-frame clones only, not all of them. The sample includes 1 million to 1.3 million clones, approximately 80% seen only once; the top ten take around 0.6%. V is TRBV7-3 and J is TRBJ2-3, with 11 bases that match TRBD2. The specimen sequenced was memory CD4+ T cells from PBMCs. Subset noted: CD45RA-negative fraction. This receptor was obtained from a man between 18 and 35 years old in good health. Some clones in this sample may be carry-over from other donors' samples. The CDR3 coding sequence is TGTGCCAGCAGCCCACTAGCGGGAGTTTCCAGTTCTAGCACAGATACGCAGTATTTT. Its protein is CASSPLAGVSSSSTDTQYF.